This entry lists 2 T cell receptor beta chains sequenced from one sample in a study of T cell repertoires in cytomegalovirus infection. Their antigens are not known. From the reads, TCRdb called clonotypes with MiXCR, one entry per CDR3 protein. In the table there are more than 110,000 distinct CDR3 sequences, more than 25% of which are singletons. The sequences come from CD8+ T cells from cultured PBMCs, collected from culture after CMV antigen stimulation. These TCRs come from a human donor in good health (CMV status not recorded). Some clones in this sample may be carry-over from other donors' samples.

This clonotype appeared a few times. CDR3 DNA: TGTGCCACCAGCAGAAACCCCGGGACAGGCGTCTACGAGCAGTACTTC. It encodes CATSRNPGTGVYEQYF. This sequence joins TRBV15 and TRBJ2-7; 8 bases match TRBD1. Per the germline V gene, CDR1 is LNHNV and CDR2 is YYDKDF (reference sequence). The CDR3 is 16 amino acids. Trimming took 2 bases from V and 3 from J; bases not matched to a gene: 9.

This clonotype was observed many times. V usage is TRBV11-3 and J usage is TRBJ2-1; TRBD2 matches at 11 bases. The CDR3 runs 15 residues. J gave up 4 bases and V 5 bases, and 4 bases lay outside the gene matches. CDR1 and CDR2 (germline): SGHNT, YENEEA. The CDR3 spells CASSRLAGGYNEQFF. The CDR3 DNA reads as TGTGCCAGCAGCCGTCTAGCGGGGGGATACAATGAGCAGTTCTTC.